This T cell receptor beta chain was observed in a study of molecular identifiers for immune sequencing clone quantification. The sample holds a few counts of this clonotype. V was pared by 4 bases and J by 5 bases, with 11 bases between. Germline V gene lookup returns CDR1 MNHEY and CDR2 SMNVEV (reference sequence). The CDR3 consists of 13 residues. TCRdb re-analysed the PCR reads in MiXCR, keeping a single row per CDR3 protein. The sample shows around 300,000 distinct CDR3 sequences, roughly 23% of them seen only once. Material: naive CD8+ T cells from blood, with Jurkat cell RNA spiked in. The subset denotes: FACS-sorted CD8+CD4-CCR7+CD45RA+ naive T cells. The source of this sequence is a human donor in good health. Some libraries in this study had Jurkat cell RNA spiked in. V and J are TRBV27 and TRBJ2-5, with a weak D call TRBD2 (5 bases). The CDR3 DNA reads as TGTGCCAGCAGTTCCTTAGCGTCGGAGACCCAGTACTTC. This codes for CASSSLASETQYF.